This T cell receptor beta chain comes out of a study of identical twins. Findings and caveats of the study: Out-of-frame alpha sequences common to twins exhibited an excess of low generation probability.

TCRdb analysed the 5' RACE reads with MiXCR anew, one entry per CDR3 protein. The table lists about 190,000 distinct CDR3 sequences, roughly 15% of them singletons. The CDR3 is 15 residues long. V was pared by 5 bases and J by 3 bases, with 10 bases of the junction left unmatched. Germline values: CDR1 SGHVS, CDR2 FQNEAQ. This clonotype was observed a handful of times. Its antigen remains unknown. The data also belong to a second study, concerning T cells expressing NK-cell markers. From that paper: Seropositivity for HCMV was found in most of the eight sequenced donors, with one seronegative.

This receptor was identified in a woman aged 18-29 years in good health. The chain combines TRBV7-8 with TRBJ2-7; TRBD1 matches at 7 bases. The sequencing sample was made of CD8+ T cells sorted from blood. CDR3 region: CASSAYRGIYYEQYF. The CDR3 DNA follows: TGTGCCAGCAGCGCGTACAGGGGAATTTACTACGAGCAGTACTTC.